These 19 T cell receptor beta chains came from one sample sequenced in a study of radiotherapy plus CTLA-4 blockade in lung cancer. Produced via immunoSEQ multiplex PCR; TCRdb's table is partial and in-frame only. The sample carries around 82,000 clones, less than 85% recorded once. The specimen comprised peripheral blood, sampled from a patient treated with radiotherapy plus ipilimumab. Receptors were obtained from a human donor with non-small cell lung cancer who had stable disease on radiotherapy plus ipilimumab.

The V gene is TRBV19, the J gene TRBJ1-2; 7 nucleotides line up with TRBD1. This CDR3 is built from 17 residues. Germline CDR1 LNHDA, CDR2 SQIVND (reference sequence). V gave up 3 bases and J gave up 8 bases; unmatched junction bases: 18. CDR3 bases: TGTGCCAGTAGTATCAATCTGTCGACAGGGATGGTAAAGGGCTACACCTTC. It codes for CASSINLSTGMVKGYTF. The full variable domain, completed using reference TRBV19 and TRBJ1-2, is DGGITQSPKYLFRKEGQNVTLSCEQNLNHDAMYWYRQDPGQGLRLIYYSQIVNDFQKGDIAEGYSVSREKKESFPLTVTSAQKNPTAFYLCASSINLSTGMVKGYTFGSGTRLTVV.

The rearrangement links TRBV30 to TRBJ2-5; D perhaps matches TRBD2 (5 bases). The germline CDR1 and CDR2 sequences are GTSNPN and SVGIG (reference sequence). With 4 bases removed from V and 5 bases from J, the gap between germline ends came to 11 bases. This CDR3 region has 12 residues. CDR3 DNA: TGTGCCTGGACGGGGTTTGGTGAGACCCAGTACTTC. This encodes CAWTGFGETQYF.

The CDR3: CASSVVGEGLGYTF. As DNA, the CDR3 is TGTGCCAGCAGCGTTGTTGGAGAAGGATTGGGCTACACCTTC. The rearrangement joins TRBV5-4 to TRBJ1-2, with D unresolved. CDR3 length equals 14 residues. Looked up from germline, CDR1 is SGHNT and CDR2 is YYREEE (reference sequence). With 4 bases removed from V and 8 bases from J, the gap between germline ends came to 18 bases.

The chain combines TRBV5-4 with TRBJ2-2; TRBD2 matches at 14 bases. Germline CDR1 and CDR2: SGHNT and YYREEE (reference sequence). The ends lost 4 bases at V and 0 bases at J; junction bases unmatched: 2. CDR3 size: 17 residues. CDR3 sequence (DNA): TGTGCCAGCAGCCGGGGACTAGCGGGAGCGAACACCGGGGAGCTGTTTTTT. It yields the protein CASSRGLAGANTGELFF. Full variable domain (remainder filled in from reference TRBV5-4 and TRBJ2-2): ETGVTQSPTHLIKTRGQQVTLRCSSQSGHNTVSWYQQALGQGPQFIFQYYREEENGRGNFPPRFSGLQFPNYSSELNVNALELDDSALYLCASSRGLAGANTGELFFGEGSRLTVL.

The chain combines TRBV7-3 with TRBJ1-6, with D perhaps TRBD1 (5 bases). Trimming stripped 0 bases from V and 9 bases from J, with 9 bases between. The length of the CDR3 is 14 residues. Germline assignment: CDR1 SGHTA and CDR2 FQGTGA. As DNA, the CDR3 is TGTGCCAGCAGCTTAACTGGGCAGGGTTCACCCCTCCACTTT. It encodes CASSLTGQGSPLHF. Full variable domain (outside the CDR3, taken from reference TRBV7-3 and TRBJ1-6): GAGVSQTPSNKVTEKGKYVELRCDPISGHTALYWYRQSLGQGPEFLIYFQGTGAADDSGLPNDRFFAVRPEGSVSTLKIQRTERGDSAVYLCASSLTGQGSPLHFGNGTRLTVT.

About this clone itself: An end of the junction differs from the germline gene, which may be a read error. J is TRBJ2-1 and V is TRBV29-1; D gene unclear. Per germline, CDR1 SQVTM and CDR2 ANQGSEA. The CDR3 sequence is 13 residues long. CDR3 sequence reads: CSVEEQQANEQFF. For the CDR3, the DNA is TGCAGCGTCGAAGAACAACAAGCCAATGAGCAGTTCTTC.

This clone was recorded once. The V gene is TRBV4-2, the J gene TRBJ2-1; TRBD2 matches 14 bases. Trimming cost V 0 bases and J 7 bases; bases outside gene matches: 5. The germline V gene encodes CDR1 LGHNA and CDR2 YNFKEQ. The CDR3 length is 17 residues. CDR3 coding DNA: TGTGCCAGCAGCCAAGAGGCCGGGACTAGCGGGAGTAATGAGCAGTTCTTC. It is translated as CASSQEAGTSGSNEQFF.

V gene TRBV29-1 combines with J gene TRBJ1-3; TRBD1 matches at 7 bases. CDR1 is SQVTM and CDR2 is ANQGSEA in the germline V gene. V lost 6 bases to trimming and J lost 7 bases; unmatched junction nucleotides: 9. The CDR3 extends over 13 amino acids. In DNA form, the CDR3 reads TGCAGCGTCTCAACAGGGGTACTCAACACCATATATTTT. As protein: CSVSTGVLNTIYF.

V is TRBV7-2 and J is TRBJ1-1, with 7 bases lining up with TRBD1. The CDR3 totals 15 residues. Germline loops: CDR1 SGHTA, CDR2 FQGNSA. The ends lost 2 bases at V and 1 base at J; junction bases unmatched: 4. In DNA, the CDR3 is TGTGCCAGCAGCTTAAAGACAGGGTGGAACACTGAAGCTTTCTTT. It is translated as CASSLKTGWNTEAFF.

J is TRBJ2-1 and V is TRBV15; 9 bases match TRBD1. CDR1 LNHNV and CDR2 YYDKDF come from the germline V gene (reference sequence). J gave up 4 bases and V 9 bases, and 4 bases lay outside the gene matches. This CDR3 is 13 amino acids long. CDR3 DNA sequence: TGTGCCACGGAGACAGGGGGTTACAATGAGCAGTTCTTC. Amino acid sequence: CATETGGYNEQFF.

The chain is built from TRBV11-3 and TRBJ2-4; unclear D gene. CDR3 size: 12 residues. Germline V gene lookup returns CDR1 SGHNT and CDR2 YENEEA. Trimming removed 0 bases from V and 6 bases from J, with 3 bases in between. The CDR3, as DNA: TGTGCCAGCAGCTTAGAAAGAAACATTCAGTACTTC. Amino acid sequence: CASSLERNIQYF.

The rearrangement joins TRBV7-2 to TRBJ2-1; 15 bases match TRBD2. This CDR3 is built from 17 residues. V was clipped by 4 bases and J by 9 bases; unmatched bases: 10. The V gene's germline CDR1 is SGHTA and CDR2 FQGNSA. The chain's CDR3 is CASSSSGLAGGPGEQFF. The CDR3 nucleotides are TGTGCCAGCAGCTCTAGCGGACTAGCGGGGGGGCCGGGTGAGCAGTTCTTC.

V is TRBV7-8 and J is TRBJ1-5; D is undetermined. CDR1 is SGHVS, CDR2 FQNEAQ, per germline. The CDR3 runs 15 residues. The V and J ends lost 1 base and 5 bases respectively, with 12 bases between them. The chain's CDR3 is CASSLVGRADQPQHF. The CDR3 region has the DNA TGTGCCAGCAGCTTAGTTGGGCGGGCGGATCAGCCCCAGCATTTT. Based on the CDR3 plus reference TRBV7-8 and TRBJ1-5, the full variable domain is GAGVSQSPRYKVAKRGQDVALRCDPISGHVSLFWYQQALGQGPEFLTYFQNEAQLDKSGLPSDRFFAERPEGSVSTLKIQRTQQEDSAVYLCASSLVGRADQPQHFGDGTRLSIL.

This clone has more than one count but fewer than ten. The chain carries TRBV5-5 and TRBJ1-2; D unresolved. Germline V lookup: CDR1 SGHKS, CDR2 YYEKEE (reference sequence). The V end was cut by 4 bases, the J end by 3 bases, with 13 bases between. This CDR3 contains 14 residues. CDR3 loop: CASSRNRQDYGYTF. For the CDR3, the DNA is TGTGCCAGCAGCAGAAATAGGCAGGACTATGGCTACACCTTC.

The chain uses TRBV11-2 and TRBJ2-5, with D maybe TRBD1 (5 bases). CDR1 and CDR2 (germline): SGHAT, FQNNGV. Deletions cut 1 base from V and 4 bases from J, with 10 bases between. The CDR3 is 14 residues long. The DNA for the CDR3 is TGTGCCAGCAGCTTAGGAGCTGGGGCAGAGACCCAGTACTTC. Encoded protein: CASSLGAGAETQYF.

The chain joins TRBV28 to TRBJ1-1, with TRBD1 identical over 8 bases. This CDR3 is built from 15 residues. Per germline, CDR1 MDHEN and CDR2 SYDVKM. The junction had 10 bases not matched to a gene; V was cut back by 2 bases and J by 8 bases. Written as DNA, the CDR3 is TGTGCCAGCAGTTTAGGTAGGCCAGGGGGCGCGGAAGCTTTCTTT. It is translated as CASSLGRPGGAEAFF.

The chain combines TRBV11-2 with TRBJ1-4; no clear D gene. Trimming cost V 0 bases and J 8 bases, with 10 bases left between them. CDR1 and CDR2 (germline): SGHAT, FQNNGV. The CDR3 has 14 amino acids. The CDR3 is CASSLDRVGEKLFF. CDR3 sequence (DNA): TGTGCCAGCAGCTTAGATCGGGTGGGAGAAAAACTGTTTTTT.

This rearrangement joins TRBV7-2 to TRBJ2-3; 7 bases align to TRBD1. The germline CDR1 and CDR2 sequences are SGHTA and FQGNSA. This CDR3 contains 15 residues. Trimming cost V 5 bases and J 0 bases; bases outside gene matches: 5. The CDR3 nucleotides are TGTGCCAGCAGCCAACGGACAGGCAGCACAGATACGCAGTATTTT. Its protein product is CASSQRTGSTDTQYF.

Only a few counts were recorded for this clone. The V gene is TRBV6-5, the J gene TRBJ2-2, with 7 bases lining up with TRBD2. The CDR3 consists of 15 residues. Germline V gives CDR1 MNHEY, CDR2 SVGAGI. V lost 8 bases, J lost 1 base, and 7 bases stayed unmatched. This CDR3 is CASSPSGGNTGELFF. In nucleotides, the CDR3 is TGTGCCAGCTCTCCCTCGGGGGGGAACACCGGGGAGCTGTTTTTT.